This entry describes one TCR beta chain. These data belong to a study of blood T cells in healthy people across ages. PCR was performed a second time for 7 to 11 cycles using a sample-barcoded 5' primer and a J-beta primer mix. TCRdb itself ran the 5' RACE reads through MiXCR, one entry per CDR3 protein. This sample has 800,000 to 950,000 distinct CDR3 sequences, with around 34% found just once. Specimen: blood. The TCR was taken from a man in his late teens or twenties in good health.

The CDR3 spells CSARASPGGKQFF. Written as DNA, the CDR3 is TGCAGTGCTAGAGCCTCCCCCGGGGGAAAGCAGTTCTTC. The rearrangement uses TRBV20-1 and TRBJ2-1, with a tentative D call TRBD2 (6 bases). Germline CDR1 is DFQATT and CDR2 is SNEGSKA (reference sequence). This CDR3 comprises 13 residues. V lost 1 base to trimming and J lost 11 bases, with 15 bases between them.